This TCR beta chain was observed in a study of T cell repertoires in cytomegalovirus infection. Background on the study: In public TCR beta signatures, there were indications of both CMV infection and matching HLA type.

Study-wide results and limits: It was HLA-C-restricted CMV-specific TCR beta clonotypes that dominated the response ex vivo. The cumulative frequency of public TCR beta families identified carriers of CMV plus the relevant HLA.

This CDR3 has 17 amino acids. The V gene's germline CDR1 is SEHNR and CDR2 FQNEAQ (reference sequence). V gave up 5 bases and J gave up 0 bases, with 19 bases separating them. There are many counts of this clonotype. Its antigen is still unknown. TCRdb used MiXCR to reprocess the reads, holding one entry per CDR3 protein. In the table there are 250,000 to 300,000 distinct CDR3 sequences, roughly an eighth of which are singletons. The chain links TRBV7-9 to TRBJ2-5; D is perhaps TRBD1 (6 bases). This receptor was identified in a human donor in good health (CMV status not recorded). Some clones in this sample may be carry-over from other donors' samples. Sequencing was done on a sample of PBMCs. CDR3 sequence: CASSGNPTTGYQETQYF. The CDR3 nucleotides are TGTGCCAGCAGCGGAAACCCAACAACAGGGTACCAAGAGACCCAGTACTTC.